The rows below give T cell receptor beta chains drawn from one sample of a study of CD8+ T cells in alopecia areata. Method: immunoSEQ multiplex PCR; TCRdb's copy keeps in-frame clones and lacks some. The repertoire includes some 120,000 clones, 40% to 55% of them detected once, and approximately 10% sits in the top ten. Sequencing was carried out using NKG2D-low CD8+ T cells sorted from blood. The source is a human donor with alopecia areata. CDR3s include the opening cysteine and the closing phenylalanine or tryptophan. A D gene is named only where the DNA matches it firmly. Size values are once, few and many counts, or a class for expanded clones, and some rows have none.

size: few; V: TRBV5-6; D: NA; J: TRBJ1-2; DNA: TGTGCCAGCAGCTTGGGGACTCATGGTGGCTACACCTTC; CDR3: CASSLGTHGGYTF
size: NA; V: TRBV2; D: TRBD1; J: TRBJ2-5; DNA: TGTGCCAGCCTCTGGGGACAGGGGGCAATAGAGACCCAGTACTTC; CDR3: CASLWGQGAIETQYF
size: NA; V: TRBV6-6; D: NA; J: TRBJ1-4; DNA: TGTGCCAGCAGACTGTTGGATGAAAAACTGTTTTTT; CDR3: CASRLLDEKLFF
size: few; V: TRBV7-7; D: NA; J: TRBJ1-3; DNA: TGTGCCAGCAGCTTAGGCCCGAGTGCGGGGAACACCATATATTTT; CDR3: CASSLGPSAGNTIYF
size: NA; V: TRBV28; D: TRBD2; J: TRBJ2-7; DNA: TGTGCCAGCAGGGACAGCGGGGGGTTCCCCTACGAGCAGTACTTC; CDR3: CASRDSGGFPYEQYF
size: NA; V: TRBV5-6; D: TRBD1; J: TRBJ1-5; DNA: TGTGCCAGCAGCTGGGGACAGGGGGGACAGCCCCAGCATTTT; CDR3: CASSWGQGGQPQHF
size: NA; V: TRBV30; D: NA; J: TRBJ2-7; DNA: TGTGCCTGGGGCGACGGGCTCTCCTACGAGCAGTACTTC; CDR3: CAWGDGLSYEQYF
size: NA; V: TRBV5-6; D: NA; J: TRBJ1-5; DNA: TGTGCCAGCAGCTTGTGGAGCAATCAGCCCCAGCATTTT; CDR3: CASSLWSNQPQHF
size: NA; V: TRBV7-8; D: NA; J: TRBJ1-1; DNA: TGTGCCAGCAGCTTGAACCCCCCAGGGGAGAAGGGCACTGAAGCTTTCTTT; CDR3: CASSLNPPGEKGTEAFF
size: NA; V: TRBV5-4; D: TRBD2; J: TRBJ2-5; DNA: TGTGCCAGCAGACGGCCGGGACTAGAGACGGCAGAGACCCAGTACTTC; CDR3: CASRRPGLETAETQYF